This T cell receptor beta chain was identified during a study of blood T cells in healthy people across ages. For the second PCR, which ran for about 7 to 11 cycles, a sample-barcoded 5' primer and a J-beta primer mix were used. TCRdb used MiXCR to reprocess the 5' RACE reads, holding one entry per CDR3 protein. The sample records hundreds of thousands of distinct CDR3 sequences, around two fifths being singletons. The CDR3 covers 15 residues. Trimming removed 3 bases at V and 5 bases at J, with 16 bases between. From germline, CDR1 is LGHDT and CDR2 YNNKEL (reference sequence). The material sequenced was blood. The chain is built from TRBV3-1 and TRBJ1-2; D is possibly TRBD1 (5 bases). The TCR originated in a man in his 60s in good health. Here the CDR3 reads CASSHSETEVYGYTF. CDR3 DNA sequence: TGTGCCAGCAGCCATTCTGAGACAGAGGTTTATGGCTACACCTTC. Full variable domain (missing parts from reference TRBV3-1 and TRBJ1-2): DTAVSQTPKYLVTQMGNDKSIKCEQNLGHDTMYWYKQDSKKFLKIMFSYNNKELIINETVPNRFSPKSPDKAHLNLHINSLELGDSAVYFCASSHSETEVYGYTFGSGTRLTVV.